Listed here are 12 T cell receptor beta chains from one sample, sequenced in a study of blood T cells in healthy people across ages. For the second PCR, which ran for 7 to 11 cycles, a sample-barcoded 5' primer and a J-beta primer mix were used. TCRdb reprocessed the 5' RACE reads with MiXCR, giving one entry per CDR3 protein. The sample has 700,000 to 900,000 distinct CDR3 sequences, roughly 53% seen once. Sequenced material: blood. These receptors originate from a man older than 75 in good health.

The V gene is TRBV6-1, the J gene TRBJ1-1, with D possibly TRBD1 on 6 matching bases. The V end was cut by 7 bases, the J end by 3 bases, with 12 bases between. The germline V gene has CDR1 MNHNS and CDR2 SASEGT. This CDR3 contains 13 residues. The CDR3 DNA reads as TGTGCCAGCAAGGGGGGCATGGACACTGAAGCTTTCTTT. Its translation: CASKGGMDTEAFF.

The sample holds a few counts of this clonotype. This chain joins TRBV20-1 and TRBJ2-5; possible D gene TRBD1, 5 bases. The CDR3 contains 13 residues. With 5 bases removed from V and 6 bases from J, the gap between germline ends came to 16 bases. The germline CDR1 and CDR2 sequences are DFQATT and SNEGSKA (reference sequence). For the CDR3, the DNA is TGCAGTGCTCTTCGTGGGGCGGCGCAGACCCAGTACTTC. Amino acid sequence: CSALRGAAQTQYF.

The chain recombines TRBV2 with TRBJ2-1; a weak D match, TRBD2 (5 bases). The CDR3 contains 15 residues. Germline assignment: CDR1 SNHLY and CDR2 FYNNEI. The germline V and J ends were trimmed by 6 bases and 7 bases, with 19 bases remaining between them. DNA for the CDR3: TGTGCCAGCAGCCCTATGGCGGGCCCGGGGAATGAGCAGTTCTTC. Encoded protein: CASSPMAGPGNEQFF. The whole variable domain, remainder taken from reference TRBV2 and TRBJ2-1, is EPEVTQTPSHQVTQMGQEVILRCVPISNHLYFYWYRQILGQKVEFLVSFYNNEISEKSEIFDDQFSVERPDGSNFTLKIRSTKLEDSAMYFCASSPMAGPGNEQFFGPGTRLTVL.

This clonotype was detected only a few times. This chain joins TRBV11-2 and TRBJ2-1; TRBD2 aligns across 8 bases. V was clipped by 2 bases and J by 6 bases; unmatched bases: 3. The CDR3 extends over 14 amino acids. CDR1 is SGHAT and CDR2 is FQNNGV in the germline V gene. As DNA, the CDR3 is TGTGCCAGCAGCTTATGGACTAGCACCAATGAGCAGTTCTTC. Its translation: CASSLWTSTNEQFF.

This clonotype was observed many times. In nucleotides, the CDR3 is TGTGCCAGCAGCTTACCGGGCGCAGGGGGCCGGGGCTACACCTTC. Its translation is CASSLPGAGGRGYTF. The chain employs TRBV7-9 and TRBJ1-2; 8 nucleotides match TRBD1. The germline V gene has CDR1 SEHNR and CDR2 FQNEAQ (reference sequence). V was pared by 2 bases and J by 8 bases, with 10 bases of the junction left unmatched. The CDR3 spans 15 residues.

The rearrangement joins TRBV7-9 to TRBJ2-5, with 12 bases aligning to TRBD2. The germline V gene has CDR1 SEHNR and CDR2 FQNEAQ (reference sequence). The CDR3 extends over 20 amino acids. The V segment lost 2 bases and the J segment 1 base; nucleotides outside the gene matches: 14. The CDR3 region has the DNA TGTGCCAGCAGCTTATCCCTGGGACTAGCGGGCCTTAAATTCCAAGAGACCCAGTACTTC. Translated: CASSLSLGLAGLKFQETQYF. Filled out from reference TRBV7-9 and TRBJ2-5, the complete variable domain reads DTGVSQNPRHKITKRGQNVTFRCDPISEHNRLYWYRQTLGQGPEFLTYFQNEAQLEKSRLLSDRFSAERPKGSFSTLEIQRTEQGDSAMYLCASSLSLGLAGLKFQETQYFGPGTRLLVL.

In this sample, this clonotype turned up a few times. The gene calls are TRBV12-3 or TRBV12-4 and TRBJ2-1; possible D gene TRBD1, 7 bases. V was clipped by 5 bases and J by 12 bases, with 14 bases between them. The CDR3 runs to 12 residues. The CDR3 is CASSPDQGGQFF. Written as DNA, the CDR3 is TGTGCCAGCAGTCCGGATCAGGGGGGGCAGTTCTTC.

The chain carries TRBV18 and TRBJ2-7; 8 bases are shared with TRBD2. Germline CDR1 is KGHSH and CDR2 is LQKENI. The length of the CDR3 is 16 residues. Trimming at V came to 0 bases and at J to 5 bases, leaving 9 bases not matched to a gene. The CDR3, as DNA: TGTGCCAGCTCACCACCGAAGCTCGGCGGGAGGAACGAGCAGTACTTC. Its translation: CASSPPKLGGRNEQYF.

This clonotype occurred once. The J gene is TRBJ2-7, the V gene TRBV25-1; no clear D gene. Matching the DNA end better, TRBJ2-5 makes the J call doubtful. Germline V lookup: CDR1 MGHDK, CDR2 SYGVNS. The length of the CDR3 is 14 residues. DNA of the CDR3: TGTGCCAGCATACTGAAGGGTCGGAAGGAGACCCAGTACTTC. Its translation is CASILKGRKETQYF.

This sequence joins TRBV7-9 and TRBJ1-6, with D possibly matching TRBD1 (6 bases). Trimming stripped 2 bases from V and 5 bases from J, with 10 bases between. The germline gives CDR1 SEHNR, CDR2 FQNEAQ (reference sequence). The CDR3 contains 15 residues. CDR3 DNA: TGTGCCAGCAGCTTAAGTGCAGGGGATAATTCACCCCTCCACTTT. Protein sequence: CASSLSAGDNSPLHF.

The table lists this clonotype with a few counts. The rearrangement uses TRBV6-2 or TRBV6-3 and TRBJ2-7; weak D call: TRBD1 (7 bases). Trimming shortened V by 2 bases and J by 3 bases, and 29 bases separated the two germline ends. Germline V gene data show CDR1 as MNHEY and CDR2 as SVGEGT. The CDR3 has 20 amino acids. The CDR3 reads CASSYPLTDREDTRYYEQYF. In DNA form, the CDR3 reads TGTGCCAGCAGTTACCCTTTAACCGACAGGGAGGACACCCGGTACTACGAGCAGTACTTC.

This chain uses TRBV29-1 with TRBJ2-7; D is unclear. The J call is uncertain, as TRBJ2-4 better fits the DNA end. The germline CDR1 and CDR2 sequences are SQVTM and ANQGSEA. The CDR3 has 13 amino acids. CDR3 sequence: CSVVLMAKNIQYF. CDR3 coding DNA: TGCAGCGTTGTATTGATGGCCAAAAACATTCAGTACTTC.